This T cell receptor (beta chain) appears in the sequencing data of a study of CD8 T cells in Susac syndrome. In its sample, this clonotype was seen once. RNA, at roughly 0.5 to 1 ug, was reverse transcribed with random hexamers. Multiplex immunoSEQ PCR targeted 54 Vbeta and 13 Jbeta TCR beta segments. TCRdb ran MiXCR on the immunoSEQ multiplex PCR reads and lists one entry per CDR3 protein. The data show about 200,000 distinct CDR3 sequences, with 95% seen just once and 0.082% held by the top ten. The multiple sclerosis controls were treatment-naive patients with relapsing-remitting disease that was stable or active. The sequence came from a human donor with multiple sclerosis. The sample was CD4+ T cells from PBMCs.

CDR3 sequence: CSARGRTQETQYF. The CDR3 DNA reads as TGCAGTGCTAGGGGCAGAACCCAAGAGACCCAGTACTTC. The V gene is TRBV20-1, the J gene TRBJ2-5; D ambiguous. V shed 3 bases and J shed 1 base, with 9 bases lying between them. The germline CDR1 and CDR2 sequences are DFQATT and SNEGSKA (reference sequence). The CDR3 has 13 residues.